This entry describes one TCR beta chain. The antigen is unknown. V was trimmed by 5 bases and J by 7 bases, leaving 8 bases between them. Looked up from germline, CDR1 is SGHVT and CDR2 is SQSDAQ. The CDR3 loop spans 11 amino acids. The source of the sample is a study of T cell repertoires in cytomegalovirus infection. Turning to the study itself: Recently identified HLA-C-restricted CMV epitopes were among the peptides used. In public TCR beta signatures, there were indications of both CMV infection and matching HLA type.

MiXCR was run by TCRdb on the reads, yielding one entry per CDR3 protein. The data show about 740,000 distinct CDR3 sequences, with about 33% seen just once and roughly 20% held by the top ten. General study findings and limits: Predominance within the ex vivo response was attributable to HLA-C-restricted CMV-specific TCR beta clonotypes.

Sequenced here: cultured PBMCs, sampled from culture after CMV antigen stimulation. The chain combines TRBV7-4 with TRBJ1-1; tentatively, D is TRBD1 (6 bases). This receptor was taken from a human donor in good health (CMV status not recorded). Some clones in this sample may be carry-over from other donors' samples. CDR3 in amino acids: CASSPDSEAFF. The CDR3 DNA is TGTGCCAGCAGCCCGGACAGTGAAGCTTTCTTT.